The T cell receptor (beta chain) described here comes from a study of PD-1 blockade in classical Hodgkin lymphoma. Study conclusions and caveats: Researchers reported that CD4+ TCR diversity, though not CD8+, rose significantly by C4D1. Although disease activity or prior therapy may be involved, causes of the repertoire differences remain undefined. Newly diagnosed patients had baseline TCR diversity that was reportedly lower than that of healthy donors. Those patients who began receiving nivolumab less than 1 year after ASCT had lower diversity, and they were excluded.

Repertoires were generated with immunoSEQ multiplex PCR, while TCRdb's copy carries only in-frame clones and drops some. This sample has tens of thousands of clones, with around 73% found just once. Each and every patient relapsed after autologous stem cell transplantation, and patients got differing brentuximab vedotin exposure. The CDR3 is 16 residues long. V lost 0 bases and J lost 3, with 12 bases in between. Germline V gene sequence: CDR1 LNHNV, CDR2 YYDKDF (reference sequence). With respect to this clone: Its antigen is not known.

This receptor was obtained from a human donor with classical Hodgkin lymphoma. This chain uses TRBV15 with TRBJ2-1; D is perhaps TRBD1 (6 bases). The specimen comprised peripheral blood mononuclear cells (PBMCs), sampled before the second cycle of nivolumab. This chain's CDR3 is CATSREGRGNYNEQFF. The CDR3 DNA follows: TGTGCCACCAGCAGAGAGGGCAGGGGAAACTACAATGAGCAGTTCTTC.